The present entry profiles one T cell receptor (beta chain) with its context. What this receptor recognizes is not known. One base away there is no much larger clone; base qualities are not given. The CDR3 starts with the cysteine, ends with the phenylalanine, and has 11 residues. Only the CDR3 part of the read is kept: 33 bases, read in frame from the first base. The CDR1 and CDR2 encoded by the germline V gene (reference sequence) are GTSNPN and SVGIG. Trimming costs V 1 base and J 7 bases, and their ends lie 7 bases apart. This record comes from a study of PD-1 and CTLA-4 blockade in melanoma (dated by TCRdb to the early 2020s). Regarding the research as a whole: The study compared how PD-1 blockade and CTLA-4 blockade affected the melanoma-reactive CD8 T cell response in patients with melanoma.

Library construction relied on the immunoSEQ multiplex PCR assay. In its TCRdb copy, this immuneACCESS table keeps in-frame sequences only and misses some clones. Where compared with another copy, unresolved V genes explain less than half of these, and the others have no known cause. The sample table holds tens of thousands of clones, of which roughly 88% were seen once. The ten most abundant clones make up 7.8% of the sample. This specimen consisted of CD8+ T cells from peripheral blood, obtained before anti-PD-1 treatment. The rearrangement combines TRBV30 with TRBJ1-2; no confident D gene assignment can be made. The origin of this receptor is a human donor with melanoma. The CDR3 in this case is CAWSDDVGYTF. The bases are TGTGCCTGGAGTGATGACGTTGGCTACACCTTC.